The entry below gives a single T cell receptor beta chain sequence along with its context. Its antigen is not identified. The data are from a study of cytomegalovirus exposure and HLA in healthy donors. Turning to the study itself: Genetic ancestry analysis placed about 76% of the 300 to 400 donors that were genotyped in the Caucasian-associated cluster.

V shed 4 bases, J shed 6 bases, and the junction held 5 bases outside the gene matches. The germline CDR1 and CDR2 sequences are SGHRS and YFSETQ. CDR3 length: 16 amino acids. The study sampled nominally healthy donors, though unrecorded immune exposures were likely. Study-wide results and limits: Earlier findings revealed that most TCR beta V segments proved productive either about 90% or about 30% of the time.

Primers included in the PCR were 60 Vbeta and 13 Jbeta primers. Original data processing: In a later analysis, 10 million to 11 million of around 75 million unique beta chains occurred in at least two donors. The protocol was immunoSEQ multiplex PCR, while the TCRdb copy is restricted to in-frame clones and leaves out a portion. That table supplies the V and J calls and clone size; D and trimming were determined from the DNA. The table lists about 240,000 clones, 75% to 85% of them singletons. This clonotype originated in a woman in her sixties in good health and CMV-seropositive. The J gene is TRBJ2-1, the V gene TRBV5-1, with 15 bases that match TRBD2. Sequencing used PBMCs. DNA for the CDR3: TGCGCCAGCAGCGGGCCGGGACTAGCGGGGGGCAATGAGCAGTTCTTC. It codes for CASSGPGLAGGNEQFF.